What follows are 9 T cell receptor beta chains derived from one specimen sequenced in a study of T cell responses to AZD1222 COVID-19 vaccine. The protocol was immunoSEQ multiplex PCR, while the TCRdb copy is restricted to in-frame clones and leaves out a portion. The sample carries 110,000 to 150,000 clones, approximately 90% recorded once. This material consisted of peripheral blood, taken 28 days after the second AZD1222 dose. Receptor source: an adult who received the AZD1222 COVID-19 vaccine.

CDR3 bases: TGTGCCAGCAGTTATGGGTTGTACACTGAAGCTTTCTTT. Translated, it gives CASSYGLYTEAFF. The chain couples TRBV6-5 to TRBJ1-1; D not resolved. Germline V gene lookup returns CDR1 MNHEY and CDR2 SVGAGI. The CDR3 length is 13 residues. The germline V and J ends were trimmed by 3 bases and 3 bases, with 8 bases remaining between them.

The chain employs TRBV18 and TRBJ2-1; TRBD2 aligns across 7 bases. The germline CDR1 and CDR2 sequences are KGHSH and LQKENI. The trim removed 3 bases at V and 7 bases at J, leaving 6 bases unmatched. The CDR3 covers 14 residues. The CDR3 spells CASSPPGGQNEQFF. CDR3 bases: TGTGCCAGCTCACCTCCGGGAGGCCAGAATGAGCAGTTCTTC. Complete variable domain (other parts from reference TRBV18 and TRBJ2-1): NAGVMQNPRHLVRRRGQEARLRCSPMKGHSHVYWYRQLPEEGLKFMVYLQKENIIDESGMPKERFSAEFPKEGPSILRIQQVVRGDSAAYFCASSPPGGQNEQFFGPGTRLTVL.

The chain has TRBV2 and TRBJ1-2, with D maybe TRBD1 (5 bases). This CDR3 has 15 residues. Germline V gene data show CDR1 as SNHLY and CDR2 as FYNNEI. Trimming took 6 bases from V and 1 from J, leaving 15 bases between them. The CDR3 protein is CASSVPGRDNYGYTF. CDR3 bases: TGTGCCAGCAGCGTCCCGGGACGGGATAACTATGGCTACACCTTC.

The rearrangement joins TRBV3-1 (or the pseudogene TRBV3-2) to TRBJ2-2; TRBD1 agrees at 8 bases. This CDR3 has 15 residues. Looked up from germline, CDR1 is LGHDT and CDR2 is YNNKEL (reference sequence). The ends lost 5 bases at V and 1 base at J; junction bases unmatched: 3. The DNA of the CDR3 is TGTGCCAGCAGCGCCGGGACAGGGAACACCGGGGAGCTGTTTTTT. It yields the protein CASSAGTGNTGELFF.

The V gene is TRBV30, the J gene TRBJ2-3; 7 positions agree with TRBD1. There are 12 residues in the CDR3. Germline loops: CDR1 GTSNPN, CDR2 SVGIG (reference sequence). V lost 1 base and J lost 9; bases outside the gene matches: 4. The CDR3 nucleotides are TGTGCCTGGAGTGGGGACAGTCCGACGCAGTATTTT. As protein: CAWSGDSPTQYF.

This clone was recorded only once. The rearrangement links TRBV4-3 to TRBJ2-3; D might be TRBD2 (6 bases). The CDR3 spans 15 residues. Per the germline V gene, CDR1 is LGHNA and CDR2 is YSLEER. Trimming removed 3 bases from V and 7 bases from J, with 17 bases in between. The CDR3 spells CASSQSGTGDHTQYF. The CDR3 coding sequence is TGCGCCAGCAGCCAGTCCGGGACGGGAGACCATACGCAGTATTTT.

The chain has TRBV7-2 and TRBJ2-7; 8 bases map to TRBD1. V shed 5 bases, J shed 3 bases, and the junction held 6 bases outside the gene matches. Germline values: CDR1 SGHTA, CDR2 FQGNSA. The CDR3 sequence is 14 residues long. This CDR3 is CASSPGQGNYEQYF. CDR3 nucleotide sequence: TGTGCCAGCAGCCCAGGACAGGGAAACTACGAGCAGTACTTC.

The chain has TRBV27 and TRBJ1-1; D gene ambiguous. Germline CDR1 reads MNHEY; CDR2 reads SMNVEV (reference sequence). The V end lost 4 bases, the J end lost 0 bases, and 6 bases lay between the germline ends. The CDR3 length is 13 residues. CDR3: CASSWLMNTEAFF. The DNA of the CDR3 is TGTGCCAGCAGTTGGCTCATGAACACTGAAGCTTTCTTT.

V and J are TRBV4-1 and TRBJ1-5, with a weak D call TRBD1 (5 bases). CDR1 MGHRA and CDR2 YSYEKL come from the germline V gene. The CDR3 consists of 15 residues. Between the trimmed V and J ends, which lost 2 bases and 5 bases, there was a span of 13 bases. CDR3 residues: CASSQPWDGDQPQHF. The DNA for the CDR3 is TGCGCCAGCAGCCAACCCTGGGACGGAGATCAGCCCCAGCATTTT.